The clone carrying this T cell receptor (beta chain) was seen a handful of times. Antigen unknown. This same CDR3 is encoded by further DNA sequences in the sample. V was cut by 2 bases and J by 2 bases, with 4 bases left in between. CDR1 is SGHRS, CDR2 YFSETQ, per germline. The CDR3 has 12 residues. This sample is drawn from a study of a mutant IDH1 vaccine in newly diagnosed glioma. Profiling relied on immunoSEQ multiplex PCR, and the TCRdb table lists in-frame clones only, not all of them. The table includes tens of thousands of clones, roughly 79% detected once. Stated time point: week 23, last vaccination. Topical imiquimod accompanied each vaccine dose, which consisted of 300 ug of mutant IDH1 20-mer peptide.

This sequence originates from a woman between 35 and 50 years old with glioma. Some clones in this sample may be carry-over from other donors' samples. The rearrangement links TRBV5-1 to TRBJ1-2; D is undetermined. The material sequenced was PBMCs, taken from a glioma patient whose treatment included an IDH1 peptide vaccine. CDR3 residues: CASSLRNYGYTF. The DNA of the CDR3 is TGCGCCAGCAGCTTACGGAACTATGGCTACACCTTC. Full variable domain (rest looked up from reference TRBV5-1 and TRBJ1-2): KAGVTQTPRYLIKTRGQQVTLSCSPISGHRSVSWYQQTPGQGLQFLFEYFSETQRNKGNFPGRFSGRQFSNSRSEMNVSTLELGDSALYLCASSLRNYGYTFGSGTRLTVV.